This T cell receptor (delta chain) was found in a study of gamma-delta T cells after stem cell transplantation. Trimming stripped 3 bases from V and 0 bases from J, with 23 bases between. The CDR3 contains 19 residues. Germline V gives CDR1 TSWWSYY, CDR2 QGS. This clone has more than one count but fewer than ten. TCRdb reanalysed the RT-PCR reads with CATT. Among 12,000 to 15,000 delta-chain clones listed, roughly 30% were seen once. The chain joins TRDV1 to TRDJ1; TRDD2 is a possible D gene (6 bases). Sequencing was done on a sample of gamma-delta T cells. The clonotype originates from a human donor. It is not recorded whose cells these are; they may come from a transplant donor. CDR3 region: CALGERPLPTAPYTDKLIF. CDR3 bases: TGTGCTCTTGGGGAGAGGCCCCTTCCCACGGCCCCGTACACCGATAAACTCATCTTT.